This T cell receptor beta chain was retrieved from a study of T cells in Graves' hyperthyroidism and ophthalmopathy (dated by TCRdb to about 2019). Some background on the complete study: TCR V-J signatures able to tell the groups apart were searched for in a discovery cohort of 95 or so patients, of whom 40 to 45 had Graves' ophthalmopathy and roughly 57 had stable Graves' hyperthyroidism. Prospective prediction of ophthalmopathy was tested in an independent validation cohort of 18 to 20 hyperthyroidism patients and 17 patients who later progressed to ophthalmopathy. The 90 to 100 discovery patients were randomly split 7:3 into training and test sets. In several Graves' hyperthyroidism patients, the study also compared T-cell repertoires from thyroid tissue with T-cell repertoires from blood. After sampling, hyperthyroidism patients received methimazole starting at 30 mg daily, and ophthalmopathy patients received high-dose intravenous methylprednisolone. TCR Vbeta CDR3 sequencing of some 140 peripheral blood samples (about 45 ophthalmopathy, over 70 hyperthyroidism and roughly 17 progressor patients) is reported in the paper. Broader findings and caveats from the paper: Blood samples also contained most of the expanded thyroid clonotypes (frequency above 0.001), which suggests that blood repertoires may reflect thyroid immune responses. No statistical method was used to fix the sample size in advance, and group allocation was not hidden from the investigators. A model built on a 13 V-J signature distinguished ophthalmopathy from stable hyperthyroidism, reaching about 89% sensitivity and around 81% specificity in cross-validation and 80%/75% in testing. In validation, progression to ophthalmopathy was predicted by the model with almost 71% sensitivity and about 72% specificity, a median of around 5.9 months before onset.

Exclusion was applied to patients with uncontrolled infections, other autoimmune diseases, pregnancy or lactation. Diagnoses were established on the basis of clinical symptoms, serum thyroxine and TRAb, thyroid ultrasound, and orbital computed tomography. Total RNA was extracted with Trizol reagent, and quality was checked on an Agilent 2100 Bioanalyzer. Amplification of TCR beta CDR3 regions was carried out from RNA transcripts. For the first round of RT-PCR on the TCR CDR3, the HTBI primer set was used together with the Qiagen OneStep RT-PCR kit. The libraries were constructed in a second round of multiplex PCR and then size-selected and purified. Sequencing of the libraries was done on an Illumina HiSeq2000 using paired-end 100 bp reads. In the paper's pipeline: Raw data were processed with SOAPnuke, discarding reads with adapters, uncalled bases, mean Phred below 15, or no exact constant-primer or identifier match. COPE v1.2.5 was used to merge high-quality paired reads, and clonotypes were defined as unique nucleotide sequences. MiTCR v1.1 was used to align clonotypes to the IMGT TRBV, TRBD and TRBJ reference segments. The analysis was restricted to V-J combinations with a frequency above 0.0001, which together covered about 99% of the repertoires. A TCS score was defined as the ratio of F50 (clonal expansion) to E x V (chaos), with BLOSUM62-based TCRdist applied between CDR3 peptides within each V-J. Welch's t-statistics and random forest reduced around 550 V-J features to fewer than 15, which were used in a naive Bayes classifier (R e1071). The Morisita-Horn index was used to measure how similar the thyroid and blood repertoires were. In-frame beta chains were kept once TCRdb had trimmed the public reads at Q25 with fastp and called clones with MiXCR. Each entry is one CDR3 protein sequence, shown with its most common DNA and genes. TCRdb's processing, not the study's, gives the V and J calls here. Here the sample has roughly 500,000 distinct CDR3 sequences; 40% to 50% occur a single time. The top ten hold about 43% of the sample.

Concerning this clonotype: Its antigen is not yet known. Base qualities are missing; no much larger clone stands one base away.

The TCR comes from an adult woman with Graves' disease, either hyperthyroidism or ophthalmopathy (not recorded which). Sample: peripheral blood or thyroid tissue (not recorded which).

The DNA reads TGTGCCAGCAGCAGATACGGGACAGCCGGCACTGAAGCTTTCTTT. This translates into CASSRYGTAGTEAFF. Rearrangement joined TRBV7-9 to TRBJ1-1, with 7 middle bases fitting TRBD1. The V end gives up 5 bases and the J end 4 bases, leaving 10 bases in the junction not matched to a gene. The cysteine opens and the phenylalanine closes a CDR3 of 15 amino acids. CDR3 DNA is the only sequence kept; it has 45 bases, read in frame from the first base. CDR1 and CDR2, per the germline V gene (reference sequence), are SEHNR and FQNEAQ.